This TCR beta chain emerged from a study of T-cell memory formation after mild COVID-19. Turning to the study itself: For the most part, TCR clusters were specific to one donor.

Points on this clonotype: Its specificity is not known.

TCRdb redid the calling of the 5' RACE reads with MiXCR, one entry per CDR3 protein. The data contain 250,000 or so distinct CDR3 sequences, more than 8% of them singletons. Study conclusions and caveats: While clones contracting from day 15 to 85 were balanced between CD4 and CD8, later expanders leaned CD4+.

Germline lookup yields CDR1 MGHRA and CDR2 YSYEKL. The CDR3 contains 14 residues. V lost 0 bases to trimming and J lost 2 bases, with 7 bases between them. The chain uses TRBV4-1 and TRBJ1-2; no definite D call. The receptor's source is a man in his late teens or twenties who had mild COVID-19 (a few samples of this study predate the infection). Cell type and time point are not known. The source material was PBMCs or a T cell subset sorted from them (not recorded which). The CDR3 DNA is TGCGCCAGCAGCCAAGATGGCCTCAACTATGGCTACACCTTC. Its translation is CASSQDGLNYGYTF.